This is a list of T cell receptor beta chains from one sample in a study of T cell repertoires in cytomegalovirus infection. TCRdb fed the reads into MiXCR, producing one record per CDR3 protein. The sample holds hundreds of thousands of distinct CDR3 sequences, 24% seen once. Sequenced input: CD8+ T cells from PBMCs. These receptors were obtained from a human donor in good health (CMV status not recorded). Some clones in this sample may be carry-over from other donors' samples. The CDR3 runs from the conserved cysteine through the conserved F or W. D genes are given only for firm matches. Expanded clones get a size class; other rows say once, few or many, or leave the size out.

v_call: TRBV4-1
clone_size: NA
d_call: NA
j_call: TRBJ2-1
cdr3_aa: CASSQELHEQQFF
cdr3_nt: TGCGCCAGCAGCCAAGAGCTCCATGAGCAGCAGTTCTTC

v_call: TRBV14
clone_size: NA
d_call: NA
j_call: TRBJ1-1
cdr3_aa: CASSHRRDRTEAFF
cdr3_nt: TGTGCCAGCAGCCATCGCAGGGATCGCACTGAAGCTTTCTTT

v_call: TRBV6-6
clone_size: NA
d_call: TRBD1
j_call: TRBJ2-5
cdr3_aa: CASSPRDRGTQYF
cdr3_nt: TGTGCCAGCAGTCCCCGGGACAGAGGGACCCAGTACTTC

v_call: TRBV7-3
clone_size: NA
d_call: NA
j_call: TRBJ1-4
cdr3_aa: CVSSVGTGGNEKLFF
cdr3_nt: TGTGTCAGCAGCGTCGGGACGGGGGGTAATGAAAAACTGTTTTTT

v_call: TRBV11-1
clone_size: NA
d_call: TRBD2
j_call: TRBJ2-1
cdr3_aa: CANSLPSGGANNEQFF
cdr3_nt: TGTGCCAACAGCTTGCCAAGCGGGGGGGCCAACAATGAGCAGTTCTTC

v_call: TRBV12-3/TRBV12-4
clone_size: many
d_call: NA
j_call: TRBJ2-7
cdr3_aa: CASSPPTGYEQYF
cdr3_nt: TGTGCCAGCAGTCCCCCGACAGGCTACGAGCAGTACTTC

v_call: TRBV11-2
clone_size: many
d_call: TRBD2
j_call: TRBJ2-5
cdr3_aa: CASSTSGDVKTQYF
cdr3_nt: TGTGCCAGCAGTACTAGCGGGGACGTTAAAACCCAGTACTTC

v_call: TRBV7-8
clone_size: many
d_call: TRBD2
j_call: TRBJ2-3
cdr3_aa: CASSLEFGGGALDTQYF
cdr3_nt: TGTGCCAGCAGCTTAGAGTTTGGCGGGGGGGCCTTAGATACGCAGTATTTT

v_call: TRBV7-8
clone_size: NA
d_call: NA
j_call: TRBJ1-2
cdr3_aa: CASSLAGRQYIKYGYTF
cdr3_nt: TGTGCCAGCAGCTTAGCGGGGAGGCAGTACATTAAATATGGCTACACCTTC

v_call: TRBV4-3
clone_size: NA
d_call: NA
j_call: TRBJ1-2
cdr3_aa: CASSLITGREGYTF
cdr3_nt: TGCGCCAGCAGCCTTATTACAGGACGTGAGGGCTACACCTTC

v_call: TRBV15
clone_size: once
d_call: NA
j_call: TRBJ1-1
cdr3_aa: CATSRVAGTEAFF
cdr3_nt: TGTGCCACCAGCAGAGTGGCGGGCACTGAAGCTTTCTTT

v_call: TRBV7-9
clone_size: many
d_call: NA
j_call: TRBJ1-2
cdr3_aa: CASSSSIYGYTF
cdr3_nt: TGTGCCAGCAGCTCATCGATCTATGGCTACACCTTC

v_call: TRBV19
clone_size: few
d_call: TRBD1
j_call: TRBJ1-1
cdr3_aa: CASSIMSRDRGRNTEAFF
cdr3_nt: TGTGCCAGTAGTATCATGTCCCGGGACAGGGGGCGGAACACTGAAGCTTTCTTT

v_call: TRBV6-8
clone_size: NA
d_call: NA
j_call: TRBJ1-5
cdr3_aa: CASSYSTGAQPQHF
cdr3_nt: TGTGCCAGCAGTTACTCTACAGGAGCCCAGCCCCAGCATTTT

v_call: TRBV7-6
clone_size: few
d_call: NA
j_call: TRBJ2-5
cdr3_aa: CASSSTVNQETQYF
cdr3_nt: TGTGCCAGCAGCTCGACAGTAAACCAAGAGACCCAGTACTTC

v_call: TRBV28
clone_size: few
d_call: NA
j_call: TRBJ1-3
cdr3_aa: CASIPLTGNTIYF
cdr3_nt: TGTGCCAGCATCCCTTTGACCGGAAACACCATATATTTT

v_call: TRBV20-1
clone_size: NA
d_call: NA
j_call: TRBJ1-2
cdr3_aa: CSARPAGTNYGYTF
cdr3_nt: TGCAGTGCTAGGCCCGCGGGAACTAACTATGGCTACACCTTC

v_call: TRBV10-3
clone_size: many
d_call: TRBD2
j_call: TRBJ2-7
cdr3_aa: CAIRGTSGDNSYEQYF
cdr3_nt: TGTGCCATCAGAGGGACTAGCGGGGACAACTCCTACGAGCAGTACTTC

v_call: TRBV27
clone_size: once
d_call: NA
j_call: TRBJ2-7
cdr3_aa: CASSLKGIGYEQYF
cdr3_nt: TGTGCCAGCAGTTTGAAAGGGATCGGCTACGAGCAGTACTTC

v_call: TRBV20-1
clone_size: NA
d_call: NA
j_call: TRBJ2-1
cdr3_aa: CSARPAAYNEQFF
cdr3_nt: TGCAGTGCTAGACCCGCAGCCTACAATGAGCAGTTCTTC

v_call: TRBV4-3
clone_size: NA
d_call: NA
j_call: TRBJ2-1
cdr3_aa: CASSQDLDNEQFF
cdr3_nt: TGCGCCAGCAGCCAAGATTTAGACAATGAGCAGTTCTTC

v_call: TRBV15
clone_size: few
d_call: TRBD1
j_call: TRBJ1-1
cdr3_aa: CATSIQGARTEAFF
cdr3_nt: TGTGCCACCAGCATACAGGGGGCGCGCACTGAAGCTTTCTTT

v_call: TRBV20-1
clone_size: NA
d_call: NA
j_call: TRBJ1-2
cdr3_aa: CSAFRQPYGYTF
cdr3_nt: TGCAGTGCTTTTAGGCAGCCGTATGGCTACACCTTC

v_call: TRBV5-1
clone_size: few
d_call: TRBD2
j_call: TRBJ2-1
cdr3_aa: CASSSTSGIEQFF
cdr3_nt: TGCGCCAGCAGCTCGACTAGCGGGATTGAGCAGTTCTTC

v_call: TRBV7-9
clone_size: NA
d_call: NA
j_call: TRBJ2-1
cdr3_aa: CASSQGPNDQFF
cdr3_nt: TGTGCCAGCAGCCAAGGGCCTAATGATCAGTTCTTC

v_call: TRBV28
clone_size: few
d_call: NA
j_call: TRBJ2-7
cdr3_aa: CASKLRGSETYEQYF
cdr3_nt: TGTGCCAGCAAGCTACGGGGATCGGAGACCTACGAGCAGTACTTC

v_call: TRBV20-1
clone_size: NA
d_call: TRBD1
j_call: TRBJ1-2
cdr3_aa: CSGGTGGLRNYGYTF
cdr3_nt: TGCAGTGGAGGGACAGGGGGCTTGAGGAACTATGGCTACACCTTC

v_call: TRBV7-3
clone_size: NA
d_call: NA
j_call: TRBJ2-2
cdr3_aa: CASSWGDGELFF
cdr3_nt: TGTGCCAGCAGCTGGGGGGACGGGGAGCTGTTTTTT

v_call: TRBV2
clone_size: NA
d_call: TRBD2
j_call: TRBJ2-3
cdr3_aa: CASTGTKRDTQYF
cdr3_nt: TGTGCCAGCACCGGGACTAAGCGGGATACGCAGTATTTT

v_call: TRBV15
clone_size: NA
d_call: NA
j_call: TRBJ1-1
cdr3_aa: CATEKGDGLNTEAFF
cdr3_nt: TGTGCCACCGAAAAAGGGGACGGTTTGAACACTGAAGCTTTCTTT

v_call: TRBV10-3
clone_size: NA
d_call: TRBD2
j_call: TRBJ2-1
cdr3_aa: CAISGTSGGPRNEQFF
cdr3_nt: TGTGCCATCAGCGGAACTAGCGGGGGGCCAAGGAATGAGCAGTTCTTC

v_call: TRBV20-1
clone_size: NA
d_call: TRBD2
j_call: TRBJ2-3
cdr3_aa: CSANVAGETSTDTQYF
cdr3_nt: TGCAGTGCTAACGTAGCGGGGGAGACTAGCACAGATACGCAGTATTTT

v_call: TRBV7-2
clone_size: many
d_call: NA
j_call: TRBJ2-7
cdr3_aa: CASSRGGEQYF
cdr3_nt: TGTGCCAGCAGCAGGGGAGGCGAGCAGTACTTC

v_call: TRBV3-1
clone_size: NA
d_call: TRBD1
j_call: TRBJ1-2
cdr3_aa: CASSQDGTGSGYGYTF
cdr3_nt: TGTGCCAGCAGCCAAGATGGGACAGGGAGCGGCTATGGCTACACCTTC

v_call: TRBV20-1
clone_size: NA
d_call: NA
j_call: TRBJ2-1
cdr3_aa: CSARGGQRVVPLGGSYNGQFF
cdr3_nt: TGCAGTGCCAGAGGTGGGCAGCGGGTAGTCCCCCTGGGAGGCTCCTACAATGGGCAGTTCTTC

v_call: TRBV7-8
clone_size: many
d_call: TRBD1
j_call: TRBJ1-5
cdr3_aa: CASSLALTGGYHQPQHF
cdr3_nt: TGTGCCAGCAGCTTAGCCCTGACAGGGGGTTATCATCAGCCCCAGCATTTT

v_call: TRBV2
clone_size: NA
d_call: NA
j_call: TRBJ1-5
cdr3_aa: CASSGGRSGGNQPQHF
cdr3_nt: TGTGCCAGCAGTGGGGGGAGATCGGGAGGGAATCAGCCCCAGCATTTT

v_call: TRBV20-1
clone_size: NA
d_call: NA
j_call: TRBJ2-5
cdr3_aa: CDAGLETQYF
cdr3_nt: TGCGATGCGGGGTTAGAGACCCAGTACTTC

v_call: TRBV6-2/TRBV6-3
clone_size: many
d_call: NA
j_call: TRBJ1-2
cdr3_aa: CASTLPVGADYGYTF
cdr3_nt: TGTGCCAGCACCCTCCCCGTGGGGGCGGACTATGGCTACACCTTC

v_call: TRBV7-9
clone_size: few
d_call: NA
j_call: TRBJ1-3
cdr3_aa: CASSLAQRPSGNTIYF
cdr3_nt: TGTGCCAGCAGCTTAGCTCAGCGCCCCTCTGGAAACACCATATATTTT

v_call: TRBV15
clone_size: NA
d_call: TRBD1
j_call: TRBJ2-1
cdr3_aa: CATNRDRQGSYNEQFF
cdr3_nt: TGTGCCACCAACAGAGACCGACAGGGGTCGTACAATGAGCAGTTCTTC

v_call: TRBV6-5
clone_size: NA
d_call: NA
j_call: TRBJ2-1
cdr3_aa: CASSRGGAGGNEQFF
cdr3_nt: TGTGCCAGCAGTAGAGGGGGGGCCGGGGGCAATGAGCAGTTCTTC

v_call: TRBV20-1
clone_size: NA
d_call: NA
j_call: TRBJ1-2
cdr3_aa: CSARSRRDYGYTF
cdr3_nt: TGCAGTGCTAGATCACGCAGGGACTATGGCTACACCTTC

v_call: TRBV2
clone_size: many
d_call: NA
j_call: TRBJ2-7
cdr3_aa: CASRTDRVGEQYF
cdr3_nt: TGTGCCAGCAGAACGGACAGAGTGGGGGAGCAGTACTTC

v_call: TRBV7-2
clone_size: NA
d_call: TRBD2
j_call: TRBJ2-1
cdr3_aa: CASSPNPASGDYEQFF
cdr3_nt: TGTGCCAGCAGCCCAAATCCGGCTAGCGGGGACTATGAGCAGTTCTTC

v_call: TRBV24-1
clone_size: NA
d_call: TRBD2
j_call: TRBJ2-3
cdr3_aa: CATSDLPSGVTDTQYF
cdr3_nt: TGTGCCACCAGTGATTTGCCTAGCGGGGTCACAGATACGCAGTATTTT

v_call: TRBV6-6
clone_size: few
d_call: TRBD2
j_call: TRBJ2-1
cdr3_aa: CASSYTKRGGHNEQFF
cdr3_nt: TGTGCCAGCAGTTACACGAAGCGGGGGGGTCACAATGAGCAGTTCTTC

v_call: TRBV29-1
clone_size: NA
d_call: TRBD1
j_call: TRBJ2-1
cdr3_aa: CSVGLGQVGNEQFF
cdr3_nt: TGCAGCGTTGGCCTTGGACAGGTGGGCAATGAGCAGTTCTTC

v_call: TRBV7-2
clone_size: many
d_call: NA
j_call: TRBJ1-5
cdr3_aa: CASSLVWAGGNQPQHF
cdr3_nt: TGTGCCAGCAGCTTAGTTTGGGCAGGTGGCAATCAGCCCCAGCATTTT

v_call: TRBV10-3
clone_size: many
d_call: TRBD1
j_call: TRBJ2-1
cdr3_aa: CAISDKQGEVNEQFF
cdr3_nt: TGTGCCATCAGTGATAAACAGGGGGAGGTCAATGAGCAGTTCTTC

v_call: TRBV6-4
clone_size: few
d_call: NA
j_call: TRBJ1-1
cdr3_aa: CASSVRWDTEAFF
cdr3_nt: TGTGCCAGCAGTGTGCGTTGGGACACTGAAGCTTTCTTT

v_call: TRBV20-1
clone_size: NA
d_call: NA
j_call: TRBJ1-3
cdr3_aa: CSADYRVGNTIYF
cdr3_nt: TGCAGTGCTGACTACAGGGTTGGAAACACCATATATTTT

v_call: TRBV5-1
clone_size: NA
d_call: NA
j_call: TRBJ2-7
cdr3_aa: CASSLADVLGTSYEQYF
cdr3_nt: TGCGCCAGCAGCTTGGCCGATGTGCTAGGAACCTCCTACGAGCAGTACTTC

v_call: TRBV7-8
clone_size: many
d_call: NA
j_call: TRBJ2-2
cdr3_aa: CASSPKLTGELFF
cdr3_nt: TGTGCCAGCAGCCCCAAATTGACCGGGGAGCTGTTTTTT

v_call: TRBV6-2/TRBV6-3
clone_size: NA
d_call: NA
j_call: TRBJ1-2
cdr3_aa: CASLAGAFYSEGYTF
cdr3_nt: TGTGCCAGCTTGGCGGGGGCTTTCTATTCGGAGGGCTACACCTTC

v_call: TRBV12-5
clone_size: few
d_call: NA
j_call: TRBJ1-1
cdr3_aa: CASGLAVSRGTEAFF
cdr3_nt: TGTGCTAGTGGTTTGGCCGTTTCGAGGGGCACTGAAGCTTTCTTT

v_call: TRBV6-6
clone_size: few
d_call: TRBD1
j_call: TRBJ2-7
cdr3_aa: CASSYSGQGAQYEQYF
cdr3_nt: TGTGCCAGCAGTTACTCGGGACAGGGGGCACAGTACGAGCAGTACTTC

v_call: TRBV7-9
clone_size: NA
d_call: TRBD1
j_call: TRBJ1-5
cdr3_aa: CASREQGSNQPQHF
cdr3_nt: TGTGCCAGCAGGGAACAGGGGAGCAATCAGCCCCAGCATTTT

v_call: TRBV6-6
clone_size: NA
d_call: NA
j_call: TRBJ1-1
cdr3_aa: CASSYTPRNARPEAFF
cdr3_nt: TGTGCCAGCAGTTACACCCCCCGGAACGCAAGGCCTGAAGCTTTCTTT